This T cell receptor (beta chain) stems from a study of blood T cell repertoires in COVID-19. Study information: Acute-phase and convalescent COVID-19 samples originated in the United States, Italy and Spain. The analysed material was cDNA or gDNA that came from T cells, B-cell-depleted T cells, or PBMCs.

Original handling: It was from reference gene primer amplification that nucleated cell counts were estimated. Method: immunoSEQ multiplex PCR; TCRdb's copy keeps in-frame clones and lacks some. The V and J calls and clone size are taken from that table; D and trimming were inferred from the DNA. This sample has more than 120,000 clones, with about 85% found just once. CDR3 length: 15 residues. Trimming shortened V by 6 bases and J by 1 base, and 16 bases separated the two germline ends. The germline gives CDR1 SGHTA, CDR2 FQGNSA. The receptor was isolated from a human donor with acute or convalescent COVID-19. The donor label of this sample is uncertain. Sequenced input: peripheral blood. V is TRBV7-2 and J is TRBJ2-7; TRBD2 is a possible D gene (6 bases). CDR3 nucleotides: TGTGCCAGCAGGGAGGGACTCCAAGCGTCCTACGAGCAGTACTTC. Translation gives CASREGLQASYEQYF.